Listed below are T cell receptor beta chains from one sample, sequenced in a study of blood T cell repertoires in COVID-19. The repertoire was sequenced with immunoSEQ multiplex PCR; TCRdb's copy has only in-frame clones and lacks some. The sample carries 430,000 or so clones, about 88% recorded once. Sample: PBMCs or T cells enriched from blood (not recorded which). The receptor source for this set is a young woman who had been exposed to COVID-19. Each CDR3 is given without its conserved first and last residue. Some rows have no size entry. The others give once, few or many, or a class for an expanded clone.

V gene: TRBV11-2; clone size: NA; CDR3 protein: ASSRGLVGDTQY
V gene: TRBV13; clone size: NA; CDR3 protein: ASSSDRSTGELF
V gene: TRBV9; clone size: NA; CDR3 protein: ASSLREGSTDTQY
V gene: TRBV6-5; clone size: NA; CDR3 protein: ASSRSYTGELF
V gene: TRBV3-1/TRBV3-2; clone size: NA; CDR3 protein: ASSQGAIEKLF
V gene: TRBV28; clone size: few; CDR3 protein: ASSLYGSFIDTQY
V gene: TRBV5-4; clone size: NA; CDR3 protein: ASSSGLAGLTYNEQF
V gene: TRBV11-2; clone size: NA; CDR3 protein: ASYKGFSGNTIY
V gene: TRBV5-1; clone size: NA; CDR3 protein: ASLLPEQVGCNQPQH
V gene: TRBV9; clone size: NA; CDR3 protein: ASSPTTSGGSSTDTQY
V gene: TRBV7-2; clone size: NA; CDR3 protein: ASSLALAGLAGGGTKNIQY
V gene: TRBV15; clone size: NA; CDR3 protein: ATSRVGGTEAF
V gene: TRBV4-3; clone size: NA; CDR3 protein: ASSQRDRNEKLF
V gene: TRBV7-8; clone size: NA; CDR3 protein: ASSAGTGGGTEAF
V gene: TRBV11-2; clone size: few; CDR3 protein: ASSSYPDYENTGELF
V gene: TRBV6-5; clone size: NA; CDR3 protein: ASAGSSSYNEQF
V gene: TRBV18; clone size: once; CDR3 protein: ASSPPESSYNSPLH
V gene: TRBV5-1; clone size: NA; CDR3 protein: ASSFSGLAGVGTDTQY
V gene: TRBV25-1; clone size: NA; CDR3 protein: ASKKTGVTEAF
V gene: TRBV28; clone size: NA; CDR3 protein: ASSYAGTSAVYSNQPQH
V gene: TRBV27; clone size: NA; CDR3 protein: ASSWGGQGVLAPLH
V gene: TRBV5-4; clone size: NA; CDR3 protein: ASSTDGTRIWGNTEAF